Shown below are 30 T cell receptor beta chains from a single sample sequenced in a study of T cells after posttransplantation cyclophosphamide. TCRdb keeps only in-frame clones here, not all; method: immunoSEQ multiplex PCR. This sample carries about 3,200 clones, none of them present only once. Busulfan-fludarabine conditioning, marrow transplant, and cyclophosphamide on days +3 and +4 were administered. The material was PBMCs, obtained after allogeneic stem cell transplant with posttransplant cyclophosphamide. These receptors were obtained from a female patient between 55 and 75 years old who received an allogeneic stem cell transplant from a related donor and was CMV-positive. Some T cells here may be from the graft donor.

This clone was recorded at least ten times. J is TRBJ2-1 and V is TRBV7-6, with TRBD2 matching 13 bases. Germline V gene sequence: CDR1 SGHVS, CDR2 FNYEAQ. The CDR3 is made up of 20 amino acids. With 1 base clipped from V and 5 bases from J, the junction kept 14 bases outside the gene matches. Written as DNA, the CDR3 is TGTGCCAGCAGCTTAGATAGAGGGGGACTAGCGGGGAAAGGGGACAATGAGCAGTTCTTC. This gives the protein CASSLDRGGLAGKGDNEQFF.

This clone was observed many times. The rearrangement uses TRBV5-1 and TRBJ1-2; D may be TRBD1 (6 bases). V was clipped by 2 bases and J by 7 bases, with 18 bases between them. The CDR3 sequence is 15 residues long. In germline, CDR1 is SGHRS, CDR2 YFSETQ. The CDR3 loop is CASSFRGTNSGGYTF. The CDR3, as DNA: TGCGCCAGCAGCTTTAGGGGGACAAATTCGGGTGGCTACACCTTC.

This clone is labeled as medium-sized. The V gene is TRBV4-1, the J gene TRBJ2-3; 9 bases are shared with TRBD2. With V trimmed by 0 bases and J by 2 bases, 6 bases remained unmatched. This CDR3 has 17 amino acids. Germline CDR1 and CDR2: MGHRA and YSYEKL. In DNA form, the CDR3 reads TGCGCCAGCAGCCAAGAGGGGACTAGCCGATACACAGATACGCAGTATTTT. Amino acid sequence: CASSQEGTSRYTDTQYF.

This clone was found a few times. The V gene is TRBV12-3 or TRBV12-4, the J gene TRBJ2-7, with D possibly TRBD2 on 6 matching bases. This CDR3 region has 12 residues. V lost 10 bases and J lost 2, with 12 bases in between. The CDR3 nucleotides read TGTGCCACCTCCTCGGGGGCCTACGAGCAGTACTTC. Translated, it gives CATSSGAYEQYF.

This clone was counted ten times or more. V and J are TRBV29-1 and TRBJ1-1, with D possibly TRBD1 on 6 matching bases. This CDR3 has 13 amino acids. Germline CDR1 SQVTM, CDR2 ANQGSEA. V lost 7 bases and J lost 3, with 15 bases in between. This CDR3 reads CSAQGFMDTEAFF. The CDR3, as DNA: TGCAGCGCACAGGGATTCATGGACACTGAAGCTTTCTTT.

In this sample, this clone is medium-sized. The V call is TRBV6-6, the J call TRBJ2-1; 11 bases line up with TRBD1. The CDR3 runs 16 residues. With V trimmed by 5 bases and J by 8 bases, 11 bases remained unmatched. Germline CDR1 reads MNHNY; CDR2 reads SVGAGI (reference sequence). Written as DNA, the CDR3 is TGTGCCAGCAGTCGCCCTCCGGGACAGGGGGAATATGAGCAGTTCTTC. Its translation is CASSRPPGQGEYEQFF.

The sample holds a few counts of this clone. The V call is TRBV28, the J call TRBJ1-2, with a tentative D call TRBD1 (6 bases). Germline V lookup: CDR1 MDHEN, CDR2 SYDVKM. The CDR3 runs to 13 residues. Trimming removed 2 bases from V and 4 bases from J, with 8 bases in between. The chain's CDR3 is CASSLEGGYGYTF. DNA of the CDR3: TGTGCCAGCAGTTTAGAAGGGGGCTATGGCTACACCTTC.

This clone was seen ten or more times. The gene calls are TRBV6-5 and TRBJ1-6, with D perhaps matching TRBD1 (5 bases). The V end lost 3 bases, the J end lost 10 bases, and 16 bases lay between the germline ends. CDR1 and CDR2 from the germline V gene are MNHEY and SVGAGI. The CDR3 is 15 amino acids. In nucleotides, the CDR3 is TGTGCCAGCAGTTATGGAACCAGGGATCAATCACCCCTCCACTTT. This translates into CASSYGTRDQSPLHF.

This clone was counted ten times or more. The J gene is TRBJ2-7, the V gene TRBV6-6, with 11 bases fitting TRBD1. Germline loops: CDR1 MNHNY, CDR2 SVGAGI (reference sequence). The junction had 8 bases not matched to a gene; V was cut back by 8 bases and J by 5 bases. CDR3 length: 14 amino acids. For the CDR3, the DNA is TGTGCCAGCGCCCCCGGGACAGGGGGAGACGAGCAGTACTTC. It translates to CASAPGTGGDEQYF.

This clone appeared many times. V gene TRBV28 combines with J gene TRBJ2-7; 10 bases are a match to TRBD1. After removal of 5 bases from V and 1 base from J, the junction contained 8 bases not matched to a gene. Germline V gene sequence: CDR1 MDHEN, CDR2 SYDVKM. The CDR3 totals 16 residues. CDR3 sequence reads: CASSPWGTGVSYEQYF. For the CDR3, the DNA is TGTGCCAGCAGTCCCTGGGGGACAGGGGTTTCCTACGAGCAGTACTTC.

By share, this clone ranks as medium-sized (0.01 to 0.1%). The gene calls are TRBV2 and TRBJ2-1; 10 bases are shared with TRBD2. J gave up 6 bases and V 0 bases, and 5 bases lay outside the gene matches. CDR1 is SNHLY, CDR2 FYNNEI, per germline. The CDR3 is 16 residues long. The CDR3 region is CASSEAAWTSGNEQFF. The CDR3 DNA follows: TGTGCCAGCAGTGAAGCCGCTTGGACTAGCGGCAATGAGCAGTTCTTC.

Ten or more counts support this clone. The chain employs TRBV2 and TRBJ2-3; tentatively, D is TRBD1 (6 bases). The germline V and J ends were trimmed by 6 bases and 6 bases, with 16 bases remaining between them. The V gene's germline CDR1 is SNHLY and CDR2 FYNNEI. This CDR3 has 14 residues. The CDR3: CASRNRVVSDTQYF. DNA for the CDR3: TGTGCCAGCAGAAACAGGGTAGTATCGGATACGCAGTATTTT.

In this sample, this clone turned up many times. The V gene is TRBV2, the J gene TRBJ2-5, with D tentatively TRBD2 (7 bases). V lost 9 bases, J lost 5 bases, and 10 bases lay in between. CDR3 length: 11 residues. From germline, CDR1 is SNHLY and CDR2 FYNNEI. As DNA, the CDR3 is TGTGCCAGTGAGGGGGGGGAGACCCAGTACTTC. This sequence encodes CASEGGETQYF.

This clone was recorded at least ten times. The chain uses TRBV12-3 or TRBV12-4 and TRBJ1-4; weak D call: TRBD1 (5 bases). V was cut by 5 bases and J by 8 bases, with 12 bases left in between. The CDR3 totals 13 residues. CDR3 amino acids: CASSGRGTEKLFF. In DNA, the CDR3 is TGTGCCAGCAGTGGACGGGGGACGGAAAAACTGTTTTTT.

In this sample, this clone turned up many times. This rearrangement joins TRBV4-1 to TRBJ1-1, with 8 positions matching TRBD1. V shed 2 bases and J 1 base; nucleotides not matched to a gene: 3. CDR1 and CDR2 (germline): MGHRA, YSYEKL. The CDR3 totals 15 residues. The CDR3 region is CASSQMGQANTEAFF. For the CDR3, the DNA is TGCGCCAGCAGCCAAATGGGACAGGCGAACACTGAAGCTTTCTTT.

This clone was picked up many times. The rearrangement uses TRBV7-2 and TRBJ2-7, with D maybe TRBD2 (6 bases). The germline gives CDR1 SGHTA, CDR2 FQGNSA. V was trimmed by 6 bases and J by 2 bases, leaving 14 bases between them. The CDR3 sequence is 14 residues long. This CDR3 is CASRRGGATYEQYF. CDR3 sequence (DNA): TGTGCCAGCAGGCGGGGCGGGGCAACCTACGAGCAGTACTTC.

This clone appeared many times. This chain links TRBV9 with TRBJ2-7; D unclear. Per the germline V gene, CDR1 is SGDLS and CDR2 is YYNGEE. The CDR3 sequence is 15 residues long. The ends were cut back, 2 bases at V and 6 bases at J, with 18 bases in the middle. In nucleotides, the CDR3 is TGTGCCAGCAGCGTTAGTCAAATACCGGGTTTCGAGCAGTACTTC. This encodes CASSVSQIPGFEQYF.

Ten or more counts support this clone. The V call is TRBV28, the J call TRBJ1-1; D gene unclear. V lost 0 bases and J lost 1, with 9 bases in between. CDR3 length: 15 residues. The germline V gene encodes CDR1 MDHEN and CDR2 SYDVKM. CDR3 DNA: TGTGCCAGCAGTTTATGGAACAAACAGAACACTGAAGCTTTCTTT. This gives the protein CASSLWNKQNTEAFF.

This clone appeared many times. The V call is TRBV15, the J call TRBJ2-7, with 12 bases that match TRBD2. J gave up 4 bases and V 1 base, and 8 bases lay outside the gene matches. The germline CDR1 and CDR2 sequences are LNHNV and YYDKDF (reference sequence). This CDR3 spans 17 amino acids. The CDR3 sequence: CATSRGLAGGFGYEQYF. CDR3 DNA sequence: TGTGCCACCAGCAGAGGCCTAGCGGGAGGGTTTGGGTACGAGCAGTACTTC.

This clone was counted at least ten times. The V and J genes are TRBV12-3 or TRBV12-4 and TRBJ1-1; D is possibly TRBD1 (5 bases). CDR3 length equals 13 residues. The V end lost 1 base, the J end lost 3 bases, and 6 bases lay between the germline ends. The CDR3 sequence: CASSLGGHTEAFF. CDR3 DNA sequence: TGTGCCAGCAGTTTAGGGGGCCACACTGAAGCTTTCTTT.

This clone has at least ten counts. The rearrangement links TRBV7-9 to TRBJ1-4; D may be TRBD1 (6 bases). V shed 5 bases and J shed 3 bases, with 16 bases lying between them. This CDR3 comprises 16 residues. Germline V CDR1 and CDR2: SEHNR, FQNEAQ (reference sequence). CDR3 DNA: TGTGCCAGCAGCCAGAGCCGGGCAGGGGCTAATGAAAAACTGTTTTTT. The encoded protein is CASSQSRAGANEKLFF.

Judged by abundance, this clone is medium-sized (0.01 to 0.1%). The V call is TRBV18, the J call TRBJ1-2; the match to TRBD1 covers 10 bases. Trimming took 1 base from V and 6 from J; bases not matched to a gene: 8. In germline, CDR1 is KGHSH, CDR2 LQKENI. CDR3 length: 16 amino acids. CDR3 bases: TGTGCCAGCTCACCACGGACAGGGGGGACCAGGGATGGCTACACCTTC. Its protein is CASSPRTGGTRDGYTF.

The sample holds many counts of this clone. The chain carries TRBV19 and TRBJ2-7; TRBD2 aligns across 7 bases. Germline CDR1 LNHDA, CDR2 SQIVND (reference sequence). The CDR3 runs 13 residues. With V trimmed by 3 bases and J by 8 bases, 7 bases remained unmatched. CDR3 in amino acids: CASSIDWGGQQYF. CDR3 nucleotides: TGTGCCAGTAGTATTGACTGGGGGGGACAGCAGTACTTC.

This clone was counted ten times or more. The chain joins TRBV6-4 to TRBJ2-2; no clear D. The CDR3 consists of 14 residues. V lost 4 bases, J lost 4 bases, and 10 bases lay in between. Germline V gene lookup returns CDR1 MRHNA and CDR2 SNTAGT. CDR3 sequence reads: CASSASPGTGELFF. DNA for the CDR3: TGTGCCAGCAGTGCCTCTCCGGGCACCGGGGAGCTGTTTTTT.

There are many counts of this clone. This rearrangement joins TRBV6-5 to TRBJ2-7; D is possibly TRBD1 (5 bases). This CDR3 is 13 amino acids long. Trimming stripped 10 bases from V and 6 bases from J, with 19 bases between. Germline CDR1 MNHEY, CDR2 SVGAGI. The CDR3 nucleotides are TGTGCCATTCCCCTCCTAGGAACAGGCGAGCAGTACTTC. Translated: CAIPLLGTGEQYF.

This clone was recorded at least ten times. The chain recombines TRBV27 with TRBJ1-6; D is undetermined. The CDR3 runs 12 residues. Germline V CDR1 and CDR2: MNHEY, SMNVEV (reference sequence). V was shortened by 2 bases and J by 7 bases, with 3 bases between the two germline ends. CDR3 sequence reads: CASSLPNSPLHF. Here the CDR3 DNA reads TGTGCCAGCAGTTTACCGAATTCACCCCTCCACTTT.

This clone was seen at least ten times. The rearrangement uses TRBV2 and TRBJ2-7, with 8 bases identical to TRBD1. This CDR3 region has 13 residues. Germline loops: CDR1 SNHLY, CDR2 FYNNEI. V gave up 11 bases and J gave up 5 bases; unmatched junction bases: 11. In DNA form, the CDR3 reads TGTGCCGGATCCGAGGACAGGGACCACGAGCAGTACTTC. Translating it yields CAGSEDRDHEQYF.

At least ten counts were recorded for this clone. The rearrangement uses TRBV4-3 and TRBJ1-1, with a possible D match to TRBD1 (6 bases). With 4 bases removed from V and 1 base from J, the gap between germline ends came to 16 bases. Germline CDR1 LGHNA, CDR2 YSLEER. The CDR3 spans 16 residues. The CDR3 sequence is CASSLTLQGRNTEAFF. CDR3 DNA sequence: TGCGCCAGCAGCCTCACACTACAGGGCCGGAACACTGAAGCTTTCTTT.

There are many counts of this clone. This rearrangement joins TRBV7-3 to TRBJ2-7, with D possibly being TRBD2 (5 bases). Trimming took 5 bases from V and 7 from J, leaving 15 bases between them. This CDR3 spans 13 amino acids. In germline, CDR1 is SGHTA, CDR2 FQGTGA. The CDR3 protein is CASSLEVPGEQYF. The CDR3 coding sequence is TGTGCCAGCAGCCTTGAAGTCCCGGGGGAGCAGTACTTC.

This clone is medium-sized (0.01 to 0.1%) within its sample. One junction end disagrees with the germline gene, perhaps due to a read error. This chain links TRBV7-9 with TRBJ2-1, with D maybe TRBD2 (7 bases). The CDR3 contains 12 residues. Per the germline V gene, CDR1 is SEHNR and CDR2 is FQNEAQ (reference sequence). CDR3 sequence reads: CASSLALGGEVF. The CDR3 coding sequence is TGTGCCAGCAGCTTAGCGCTAGGGGGGGAGGTCTTC.